This entry lists 5 T cell receptor beta chains sequenced from one sample in a study of blood T cell repertoires in COVID-19. Profiled with immunoSEQ multiplex PCR; TCRdb holds only in-frame clones, not every one. The repertoire has some 49,000 clones, roughly 83% of them found once; the top ten carry 10% to 15%. The specimen sequenced was peripheral blood. These receptor sequences come from a human donor in a cohort sampled during active COVID-19.

The V gene is TRBV19, the J gene TRBJ1-1; 9 nucleotides align to TRBD1. This CDR3 comprises 14 residues. Losses at the gene ends were 9 bases for V and 5 bases for J; bases not matched to a gene: 10. Germline V gives CDR1 LNHDA, CDR2 SQIVND (reference sequence). Written as DNA, the CDR3 is TGTGCCAGCCGTATACAGGGGGCGCGGACTGAAGCTTTCTTT. Its protein product is CASRIQGARTEAFF.

The count of this clone is one. The chain employs TRBV14 and TRBJ1-2, with 7 bases lining up with TRBD1. CDR1 and CDR2 from the germline V gene are SGHDN and FVKESK. The CDR3 runs to 15 residues. The trim removed 1 base at V and 7 bases at J, leaving 9 bases unmatched. CDR3: CASSQGTGNGVGYTF. In DNA form, the CDR3 reads TGTGCCAGCAGCCAAGGGACAGGCAATGGGGTTGGCTACACCTTC.

The V call is TRBV28, the J call TRBJ1-5; 8 bases map to TRBD1. The CDR3 covers 15 residues. The germline CDR1 and CDR2 sequences are MDHEN and SYDVKM. V trimming: 3 bases; J trimming: 1 base; junction bases outside the gene matches: 2. CDR3 amino acids: CASSFRGRSNQPQHF. The CDR3 region has the DNA TGTGCCAGCAGTTTCAGGGGGCGAAGCAATCAGCCCCAGCATTTT.

The rearrangement uses TRBV4-1 and TRBJ1-1; D ambiguous. Germline CDR1 is MGHRA and CDR2 is YSYEKL. The CDR3 consists of 14 residues. The germline V and J ends were trimmed by 0 bases and 8 bases, with 13 bases remaining between them. This CDR3 is CASSQDPLTEEAFF. CDR3 nucleotide sequence: TGCGCCAGCAGCCAAGATCCCCTAACAGAAGAAGCTTTCTTT.

The chain recombines TRBV25-1 with TRBJ1-2; 10 bases agree with TRBD1. The CDR3 runs to 13 residues. Germline V lookup: CDR1 MGHDK, CDR2 SYGVNS. V lost 5 bases, J lost 8 bases, and 5 bases stayed unmatched. This CDR3 reads CASSPWDRGGYTF. In nucleotides, the CDR3 is TGTGCCAGCAGTCCCTGGGACAGGGGCGGCTACACCTTC.